The sequence of this T cell receptor beta chain was determined in a study of T cell clonality in common variable immunodeficiency. Study-wide points: Patient heterogeneity in the CVID cohort limited correlations between repertoire features and clinical complications.

The CDR3 totals 13 residues. In germline, CDR1 is SGHDT, CDR2 YYEEEE. V lost 0 bases, J lost 10 bases, and 1 base stayed unmatched. Equal genomic DNA amounts from CVID and control samples were sequenced. Sequencing was performed with immunoSEQ multiplex PCR; in TCRdb, only in-frame clones are kept and a portion is missing. The sample has roughly 40,000 clones, none seen only once. This clone was counted at least ten times. Its antigen remains unknown. The CDR3 extends 3 residues past the end of the read, so its final part is completed from the germline J gene. The sequenced sample consisted of peripheral blood mononuclear cells. This clonotype was obtained from a person aged 18 to 70 in good health. The rearrangement joins TRBV5-6 to TRBJ1-6; TRBD1 matches 7 bases. Incomplete CDR3 DNA: TGTGCCAGCAGCTTGGACAGGGGATCACCC. Protein product: CASSLDRGSP. The full-length CDR3 reads as CASSLDRGSPLHF. Supplemented by reference TRBV5-6 and TRBJ1-6, the full variable domain reads DAGVTQSPTHLIKTRGQQVTLRCSPKSGHDTVSWYQQALGQGPQFIFQYYEEEERQRGNFPDRFSGHQFPNYSSELNVNALLLGDSALYLCASSLDRGSPLHFGNGTRLTVT.